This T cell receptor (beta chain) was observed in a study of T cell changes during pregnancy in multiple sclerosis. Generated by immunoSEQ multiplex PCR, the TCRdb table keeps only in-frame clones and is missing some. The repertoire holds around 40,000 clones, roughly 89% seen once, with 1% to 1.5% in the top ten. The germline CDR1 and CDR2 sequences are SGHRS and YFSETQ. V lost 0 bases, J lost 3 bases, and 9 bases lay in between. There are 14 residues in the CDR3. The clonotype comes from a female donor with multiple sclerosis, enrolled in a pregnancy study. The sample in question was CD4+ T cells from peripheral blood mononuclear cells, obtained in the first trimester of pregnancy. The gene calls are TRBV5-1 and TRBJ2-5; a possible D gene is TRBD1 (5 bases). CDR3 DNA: TGCGCCAGCAGCTTGGGACAGACCAAAGAGACCCAGTACTTC. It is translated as CASSLGQTKETQYF.